These 29 T cell receptor beta chains share one sample of origin, sequenced in a study of regulatory T cells in long-lasting Graves disease. Library construction for TCR beta used iRepertoire HTBI primers and Arm-PCR of CDR3 regions. One entry per CDR3 protein results from TCRdb running MiXCR on the multiplex PCR reads. The sample lists about 370,000 distinct CDR3 sequences, less than 20% occurring once. Time point here: newly diagnosed GD, antithyroid drugs for less than 3 months. Preparation of the TCR library used RNA extracted from PBMCs. Specimen: peripheral blood mononuclear cells (PBMCs), collected at new diagnosis, from a patient treated with antithyroid drugs. The receptors stem from a female donor with Graves disease.

The sample holds many counts of this clonotype. The chain links TRBV2 to TRBJ1-5, with a weak D call TRBD1 (5 bases). CDR3 length equals 16 residues. Germline loops: CDR1 SNHLY, CDR2 FYNNEI. V shed 7 bases and J shed 6 bases, with 22 bases lying between them. This CDR3 reads CASTPGHRLEGQPQHF. The DNA of the CDR3 is TGTGCCAGCACCCCAGGGCACAGGTTAGAAGGTCAGCCCCAGCATTTT.

The chain links TRBV29-1 to TRBJ2-2; D unresolved. The V and J ends lost 7 bases and 0 bases respectively, with 12 bases between them. CDR3 size: 14 residues. CDR1 is SQVTM, CDR2 ANQGSEA, per germline. The CDR3 reads CSAFSDTNTGELFF. In nucleotides, the CDR3 is TGCAGCGCCTTCAGCGACACGAACACCGGGGAGCTGTTTTTT.

This clonotype was seen repeatedly, ten times or more. The rearrangement uses TRBV6-1 and TRBJ2-3, with 14 bases lining up with TRBD2. The germline V gene encodes CDR1 MNHNS and CDR2 SASEGT. Germline trimming cut 6 bases from V and 0 bases from J; bases unmatched to any gene: 8. This CDR3 spans 18 amino acids. CDR3 amino acids: CASSLGTSGGTSTDTQYF. The CDR3 DNA is TGTGCCAGCAGCCTAGGGACTAGCGGGGGTACTAGCACAGATACGCAGTATTTT.

This clonotype was counted between two and nine times. This chain uses TRBV9 with TRBJ2-7; D unresolved. V lost 0 bases to trimming and J lost 3 bases, with 7 bases between them. Per germline, CDR1 SGDLS and CDR2 YYNGEE. The CDR3 has 13 amino acids. This CDR3 reads CASSVASDYEQYF. The CDR3 DNA is TGTGCCAGCAGCGTAGCTTCGGACTACGAGCAGTACTTC.

There are a few counts of this clonotype. This chain connects TRBV5-6 to TRBJ1-3; a weak D match, TRBD1 (5 bases). V was cut by 1 base and J by 4 bases, with 9 bases left in between. The CDR3 is 14 residues long. Germline lookup yields CDR1 SGHDT and CDR2 YYEEEE. CDR3 bases: TGTGCCAGCAGCTTGAGAGGGGACGGAAACACCATATATTTT. It translates to CASSLRGDGNTIYF.

This clonotype occurred many times. The chain has TRBV5-6 and TRBJ1-1, with D perhaps TRBD1 (5 bases). The ends were cut back, 4 bases at V and 7 bases at J, with 14 bases in the middle. The CDR3 totals 13 residues. Germline V CDR1 and CDR2: SGHDT, YYEEEE. The CDR3 nucleotides are TGTGCCAGCAGCGCCCCCCAGGGACTTGAAGCTTTCTTT. Protein: CASSAPQGLEAFF.

This clonotype was seen a handful of times. The rearrangement uses TRBV18 and TRBJ2-3, with D perhaps matching TRBD1 or TRBD2 (5 bases each). Trimming took off 7 bases at V and 3 bases at J, with 14 bases between the two ends. Germline V gives CDR1 KGHSH, CDR2 LQKENI. This CDR3 is 14 amino acids long. In DNA, the CDR3 is TGTGCCAGCTTTGGTAGGGGAGTAACAGATACGCAGTATTTT. The encoded protein is CASFGRGVTDTQYF.

The chain joins TRBV27 to TRBJ1-1; 7 bases match TRBD1. V shed 3 bases and J 4 bases; nucleotides not matched to a gene: 11. The CDR3 loop spans 16 amino acids. Germline V gene sequence: CDR1 MNHEY, CDR2 SMNVEV (reference sequence). CDR3 residues: CASSFWEGAGITEAFF. CDR3 DNA: TGTGCCAGCAGTTTTTGGGAGGGGGCAGGGATCACTGAAGCTTTCTTT.

The chain has TRBV10-1 and TRBJ2-3; D is ambiguous. Deletions cut 0 bases from V and 5 bases from J, with 15 bases between. Germline assignment: CDR1 WNHNN and CDR2 SYGVQD (reference sequence). This CDR3 region has 16 residues. The CDR3 nucleotides read TGCGCCAGCAGTGAGTCCTCCCTACCCCCCGGAGATACGCAGTATTTT. Amino acids: CASSESSLPPGDTQYF.

As concerns this clonotype: Germline is not matched at one junction end, which may reflect a read error. V is TRBV7-2 and J is TRBJ2-7, with D perhaps TRBD2 (6 bases). The CDR3 contains 15 residues. Looked up from germline, CDR1 is SGHTA and CDR2 is FQGNSA. The CDR3 region is CACSPGGASSYEQYF. CDR3 in DNA: TGTGCCTGCAGCCCAGGAGGGGCCAGCTCCTACGAGCAGTACTTC. Combining the CDR3 with reference TRBV7-2 and TRBJ2-7 gives the whole variable domain GAGVSQSPSNKVTEKGKDVELRCDPISGHTALYWYRQSLGQGLEFLIYFQGNSAPDKSGLPSDRFSAERTGGSVSTLTIQRTQQEDSAVYLCACSPGGASSYEQYFGPGTRLTVT.

The chain couples TRBV20-1 to TRBJ2-7, with a weak D call TRBD2 (5 bases). V dropped 2 bases and J dropped 6 bases, with 14 bases sitting between them. The CDR3 loop spans 13 amino acids. Germline V gene data show CDR1 as DFQATT and CDR2 as SNEGSKA (reference sequence). The CDR3 sequence is CSARTRELLEQYF. In DNA form, the CDR3 reads TGCAGTGCTAGAACTAGGGAACTCCTCGAGCAGTACTTC.

Many counts were recorded for this clonotype. The rearrangement joins TRBV20-1 to TRBJ2-3; 10 bases line up with TRBD2. CDR1 DFQATT and CDR2 SNEGSKA come from the germline V gene (reference sequence). The CDR3 is 15 amino acids. V was pared by 0 bases and J by 6 bases, with 6 bases of the junction left unmatched. CDR3 DNA sequence: TGCAGTGCTAGAGATCAGGGTAGCGGGAGGGATACGCAGTATTTT. It yields the protein CSARDQGSGRDTQYF.

The genes are TRBV5-1 and TRBJ2-1; 10 nucleotides line up with TRBD1. CDR3 size: 15 residues. J was trimmed by 7 bases and V by 2 bases; bases with no gene match: 6. CDR1 and CDR2 (germline): SGHRS, YFSETQ. CDR3 sequence: CASSLGTGEGNEQFF. In DNA, the CDR3 is TGCGCCAGCAGCTTAGGGACAGGGGAGGGAAATGAGCAGTTCTTC. Variable domain in full (rest from reference TRBV5-1 and TRBJ2-1): KAGVTQTPRYLIKTRGQQVTLSCSPISGHRSVSWYQQTPGQGLQFLFEYFSETQRNKGNFPGRFSGRQFSNSRSEMNVSTLELGDSALYLCASSLGTGEGNEQFFGPGTRLTVL.

In this sample, this clonotype turned up many times. The chain combines TRBV28 with TRBJ1-5; 7 positions agree with TRBD1. The CDR3 extends over 16 amino acids. In germline, CDR1 is MDHEN, CDR2 SYDVKM. Unmatched junction bases numbered 9, after V lost 4 bases and J lost 3 bases. Here the CDR3 DNA reads TGTGCCAGCAGTTCCCCGAGACAGGGTTCCAATCAGCCCCAGCATTTT. This codes for CASSSPRQGSNQPQHF.

This clonotype occurred once. This chain connects TRBV10-3 to TRBJ2-3, with TRBD1 matching over 11 bases. The trim removed 0 bases at V and 3 bases at J, leaving 2 bases unmatched. The CDR3 totals 16 residues. Germline V gives CDR1 ENHRY, CDR2 SYGVKD. DNA for the CDR3: TGTGCCATCAGTGAGTCAGGACAGGGGGCTACAGATACGCAGTATTTT. It specifies CAISESGQGATDTQYF.

V gene TRBV20-1 combines with J gene TRBJ2-1; 7 bases fit TRBD2. Germline lookup yields CDR1 DFQATT and CDR2 SNEGSKA (reference sequence). The CDR3 is made up of 13 amino acids. Here the CDR3 DNA reads TGCACCGTAGAGCGGGGCCCGTGGGGTGAGCAGTTCTTC. Translated, it gives CTVERGPWGEQFF.

This clonotype was observed many times. The chain recombines TRBV7-9 with TRBJ1-4; D not resolved. V lost 2 bases and J lost 6, with 13 bases in between. This CDR3 comprises 15 residues. In germline, CDR1 is SEHNR, CDR2 FQNEAQ (reference sequence). DNA of the CDR3: TGTGCCAGCAGCTTATCGCGATTGGCGGATGAAAAACTGTTTTTT. It yields the protein CASSLSRLADEKLFF.

At least ten counts were recorded for this clonotype. The chain combines TRBV4-2 with TRBJ1-2; D uncertain. The V and J ends lost 0 bases and 0 bases respectively, with 11 bases between them. Germline-derived CDR1 and CDR2 are LGHNA and YNFKEQ. The CDR3 contains 16 residues. CDR3 sequence (DNA): TGTGCCAGCAGCCAAGATAGAACAGTAGCTAACTATGGCTACACCTTC. Protein product: CASSQDRTVANYGYTF.

This clonotype was picked up many times. The J gene is TRBJ2-1, the V gene TRBV7-2; 10 nucleotides match TRBD2. J was trimmed by 10 bases and V by 3 bases; bases with no gene match: 3. CDR1 is SGHTA, CDR2 FQGNSA, per germline. CDR3 length: 13 amino acids. Here the CDR3 DNA reads TGTGCCAGCAGCTTCCCAGCGGGAGGGGAGCAGTTCTTC. Residues: CASSFPAGGEQFF.

The table lists this clonotype with a few counts. This may be a read error, as it is one base from a much larger clone. This CDR3 fails to terminate in the conserved phenylalanine or tryptophan, so it likely reflects a read error. The chain couples TRBV12-3 or TRBV12-4 to TRBJ2-7; TRBD1 aligns across 7 bases. The CDR3 is 16 residues long. Losses at the gene ends were 5 bases for V and 4 bases for J; bases not matched to a gene: 14. DNA of the CDR3: TGTGCCAGCAGTCCAACGACAGGGACGTTTATTTACGAGCAGTACCTC. Its translation: CASSPTTGTFIYEQYL.

The chain links TRBV7-6 to TRBJ2-3, with 11 bases aligning to TRBD1. CDR1 and CDR2 (germline): SGHVS, FNYEAQ. The CDR3 spans 14 residues. V lost 6 bases and J lost 4; bases outside the gene matches: 3. Here the CDR3 DNA reads TGTGCCAGCAGGGGGACAGGGGGGGCAGATACGCAGTATTTT. Its protein is CASRGTGGADTQYF.

There are many counts of this clonotype. The CDR3 DNA follows: TGCAGTGCTAGAGTAACCCAGGGACTGACTAACTATGGCTACACCTTC. Protein: CSARVTQGLTNYGYTF. This chain joins TRBV20-1 and TRBJ1-2; the D gene is possibly TRBD1 (5 bases). The CDR3 contains 16 residues. Trimming took 1 base from V and 0 from J, leaving 15 bases between them. Germline CDR1 reads DFQATT; CDR2 reads SNEGSKA (reference sequence).

This sequence joins TRBV24-1 and TRBJ2-7, with unresolved D. The CDR3 is 12 residues long. Germline V gene sequence: CDR1 KGHDR, CDR2 SFDVKD. Trimming cost V 0 bases and J 6 bases, with 5 bases left between them. The CDR3 is CATSDLAPEQYF. In nucleotides, the CDR3 is TGTGCCACCAGTGATTTGGCGCCCGAGCAGTACTTC.

Comment on this clonotype: A read error is possible here, since a much larger clone lies one base away. The chain joins TRBV10-1 to TRBJ1-1; tentative D call: TRBD1 (5 bases). The CDR3 runs 17 residues. CDR1 is WNHNN, CDR2 SYGVQD, per germline (reference sequence). The germline V and J ends were trimmed by 0 bases and 7 bases, with 21 bases remaining between them. The CDR3: CASSESGSWGVRIEAFF. DNA of the CDR3: TGCGCCAGCAGTGAGTCGGGTTCCTGGGGGGTCCGGATTGAAGCTTTCTTT.

At least ten counts were recorded for this clonotype. This rearrangement joins TRBV5-1 to TRBJ2-5; perhaps TRBD1 as D (6 bases). V lost 4 bases and J 5 bases, leaving 15 bases between the germline ends. The CDR3 extends over 14 amino acids. Germline lookup yields CDR1 SGHRS and CDR2 YFSETQ. CDR3 in DNA: TGCGCCAGCAGCCCCGAGGCCCAGGGGGAGACCCAGTACTTC. Translation: CASSPEAQGETQYF.

In DNA form, the CDR3 reads TGTGCCAGCAGAATCCCTATCGCTGGGGGCACTGAAGCTTTCTTT. Translated, it gives CASRIPIAGGTEAFF. V usage is TRBV28 and J usage is TRBJ1-1; TRBD1 might be the D (5 bases). Per germline, CDR1 MDHEN and CDR2 SYDVKM. The CDR3 has 15 amino acids. V shed 6 bases and J shed 4 bases, with 18 bases lying between them.

This clonotype was detected a few times. This clone may be a read error of a much larger clone one base away. The CDR3 does not close with the conserved phenylalanine or tryptophan, likely indicating a read error. The rearrangement joins TRBV20-1 to TRBJ2-7, with 10 bases matching TRBD2. This CDR3 spans 15 amino acids. Trimming took 3 bases from V and 2 from J; bases not matched to a gene: 7. In germline, CDR1 is DFQATT, CDR2 SNEGSKA (reference sequence). The CDR3 DNA reads as TGCAGTGCTAGTTCCAGGACTAGCGGCACCTACGAGCAGTACTCC. This encodes CSASSRTSGTYEQYS.

This clonotype has more than one count but fewer than ten. The chain employs TRBV4-1 and TRBJ2-2, with 9 positions matching TRBD2. Per the germline V gene, CDR1 is MGHRA and CDR2 is YSYEKL. J was trimmed by 3 bases and V by 4 bases; bases with no gene match: 12. This CDR3 has 18 residues. The CDR3 sequence is CASSLSVKAGGYTGELFF. The CDR3 DNA sequence: TGCGCCAGCAGCCTGAGTGTTAAAGCGGGGGGTTACACCGGGGAGCTGTTTTTT.

Many counts were recorded for this clonotype. V gene TRBV10-3 combines with J gene TRBJ1-1, with a weak D call TRBD1 (6 bases). The CDR3 sequence is 14 residues long. In germline, CDR1 is ENHRY, CDR2 SYGVKD. V dropped 7 bases and J dropped 0 bases, with 12 bases sitting between them. DNA for the CDR3: TGTGCCATCACCCCTGACAGGATGAACACTGAAGCTTTCTTT. It yields the protein CAITPDRMNTEAFF.